This TCR beta chain was found in a study of cytomegalovirus exposure and HLA in healthy donors (dated 2017 in TCRdb). Background on the whole study: An earlier analysis of some 600 of the donors reported approximately 260 Gb of sequence data and 95 million to 120 million unique TCR beta sequences obtained from roughly 180 million T cells. A later genetic analysis took genome-wide SNP genotypes for about 55% of the 666 donors and used that subset as a discovery cohort. Besides the first cohort of under 700 subjects, a separate validation cohort made up of 120 or so different subjects was used. A later analysis re-analyzed previously published TCR beta repertoires from about 600 donors and added high-resolution HLA genotyping to study TCR occurrence patterns. An earlier analysis of about 620 of the donors applied high-throughput TCR beta sequencing to assess whether each TCR beta V gene segment acted as functional or pseudogenic. Around 320 gigabases of sequencing data and tens of millions of unique TCR sequences were included in an early release covering about 600 HLA-typed donors. About five DR-DQ haplotypes were treated as single units for association and clustering because of strong linkage in the cohort. The T cell repertoires of about 700 subjects were profiled by immunosequencing and related to cytomegalovirus serostatus. To predict cytomegalovirus infection status, the study brought together high-throughput TCR immunosequencing, statistical association of individual TCRs with disease status, and machine learning. Among around 400 genotyped donors of the cohort, an average of roughly 230,000 unique TCR beta nucleotide sequences was sequenced per donor, of which about 19% were non-productive. Donor age, sex, ethnicity and CMV serostatus were collected together with the repertoire data. Rather than using new phenotypic data, the later analysis identified candidate immune exposures from TCR beta sequences and from how often those sequences occurred across donors. Every discovery cohort repertoire had been produced on one sequencing platform. Typing coverage differed by locus: A, B, C, DRB1 and DQB1 were typed in about 620-640 donors, DQA1 in roughly 500, DPA1 in around 600, and DPB1 in just under 490. Both class I and class II loci were covered by HLA typing, at four-digit resolution. The study aimed to test whether signatures of past pathogen exposure could be identified by cataloging public T cell receptors. The genetic ancestry cluster associated with self-reported Caucasian donors included over 80% of the approximately 400 genotyped donors. Here is what the overall study found, with its caveats: Most TCR sequences were seen in very few donors, while some public TCRs were found in many individuals. A few of the identified cytomegalovirus-associated TCR beta chains were confirmed in vitro to be specific for cytomegalovirus antigens. The study listed 150 to 200 TCR beta chains as associated with cytomegalovirus. According to a later analysis, most CMV-associated TCR beta chains appeared to be HLA-restricted, and the HLA associations seemed to be driven largely by CMV exposure. A later analysis reported that several top co-occurrence clusters appeared linked to parvovirus B19, influenza, CMV and Epstein-Barr virus. A later analysis found that TCR association rates varied across HLA loci, with DRB1 alleles showing the most associated TCRs and HLA-C alleles the fewest. The classifier was reported to diagnose cytomegalovirus status with high specificity and sensitivity in both the original cohort and the validation cohort. Immune exposure information for the cohort was limited to CMV serostatus. A further reported finding was that TCR beta sequences accurately predicted the HLA-A and HLA-B alleles for most subjects in the first cohort. In this cohort, only TCR beta chains were sequenced, and detectable features were limited by the absence of alpha or paired-chain data. Assigning TCR associations to individual alleles was difficult when HLA alleles, especially DR and DQ, strongly co-occurred. In a later analysis, HLA-associated TCR beta chains were found to be more clonally expanded and to have lower generation probabilities than equally common non-associated chains. HLA typing was unavailable for some donors at each locus, so association tests used only the typed subset. Linkage disequilibrium might explain the correlated functional status among segregating V segments, but an unknown experimental factor could not be ruled out. Compared with the 666-donor mean, donors in an Asian-associated ancestry cluster had fewer N-insertions in productive TCRs, according to a later genetic analysis. The sequencing pipeline was judged likely to have produced a cluster of highly shared sequence variants as a technical artifact. Roughly uniform sequencing depth across donors was assumed in presence/absence analyses, although this assumption may not hold. The authors suggested that the approach could potentially be extended to other disease states and immunological phenotypes. Some IMGT-functional V segments, including TRBV6-2 and TRBV6-3, could not be told apart with the 87-base-pair reads, so those segments were excluded. Broadly in line with IMGT annotations, most TCR beta V segments showed up in productive rearrangements about 90% or about 30% of the time in an earlier analysis of 450 to 600 of the donors. A later genetic analysis associated a missense DCLRE1C variant with V-gene and J-gene trimming of TCR beta chains, and an independent cohort replicated the association. In a later analysis, about 16,000 TCR beta sequences were associated with specific HLA alleles at a false discovery rate of 0.05. Because counts were too low, more than 15 rarely observed V segments, including chromosome 9 orphons, were left out of the earlier analysis of approximately 580 of the donors.

After removal of 3 bases from V and 4 bases from J, the junction retains 6 bases not matched to a gene. The CDR3 sequence holds 15 residues, the cysteine and phenylalanine included. Solely the CDR3 DNA is kept, with 45 bases framed from the first base. Based on the germline V gene, the CDR1 and CDR2 sequences are ENHRY and SYGVKD. The library was made by the immunoSEQ multiplex PCR assay. For the multiplex PCR, a mixture combining 60 forward primers for TCR Vbeta segments and 13 reverse primers for TCR Jbeta segments was used. A multiplex PCR assay on genomic DNA amplified the CDR3 region of rearranged TCR beta genes. Amplified TCR beta libraries were sequenced as 87-base-pair reads on the Illumina HiSeq System. Under the source paper's analysis protocol: In a later analysis, about 80 million unique TCR beta chains were counted across the approximately 620 repertoires, and approximately 11 million of these chains were shared by at least two donors. Raw reads were error-corrected and collapsed into unique sequences with a nearest-neighbor algorithm that merged closely related sequences to remove PCR and sequencing errors. V, D and J gene segments were assigned by aligning CDR3 sequences to IMGT reference sequences. For a sequence to be retained, at least a six-nucleotide match to both a V gene segment and a J gene segment was required. A rearrangement was called productive if the CDR3 had no stop codons and remained in frame with V and J, and every other rearrangement was called non-productive. Following IMGT convention, CDR3 was defined as the stretch from the second conserved V-encoded cysteine up to the conserved J-encoded phenylalanine. Sequences without an unambiguous match to a single V gene segment were excluded from the earlier analysis of several hundred of the donors. An earlier analysis of around 600 of the donors classified V segments as functional when productive rearrangements were above 56.7% and as segregating when the standard deviation between donors was above 5%. A statistical classification framework was developed to diagnose cytomegalovirus status using the catalog of TCR beta chain sequences. In a later analysis, TCR nucleotide sequences were compared against IMGT/GENE-DB human TR gene sequences so that V and J genes could be assigned. In a later analysis, CDR3 sequences and most-parsimonious VDJ recombination scenarios were assigned using the TCRdist pipeline. A later analysis defined each TCR beta chain by its CDR3 amino acid sequence plus V-gene family, and excluded reads lacking a unique V-gene family. As a way to deal with suspected cross-contamination and a sequencing artifact, a later analysis dropped nearly 600 nucleotide sequences that were highly shared and had low generation probability. In a later analysis, a clonal expansion index was calculated for each public chain from normalized within-repertoire ranks of inferred template counts. In a later analysis, generation probabilities were computed using a VDJ recombination model fitted to out-of-frame rearrangements, and the results were checked against IGoR. A later analysis scored TCR-TCR, TCR-HLA and TCR-CMV co-occurrence with hypergeometric tests, applying a repertoire-size bias correction to TCR pairs. False discovery rates were estimated in a later analysis by permuting HLA or CMV assignments 20 times. In a later analysis, co-occurring TCRs were grouped with DBSCAN, and TCRdist sequence similarity was added when clustering was performed within HLA-allele-positive subsets. Repertoires with fewer than 30,000 or more than 120,000 public chains, plus five repertoires with anomalous nucleotide sharing, were excluded from co-occurrence clustering. TCRdb's version of the immuneACCESS table is confined to in-frame rearrangements and falls short of the full clone set. An unresolved V gene accounts for under half of the shortfall where checked; the remainder is of unknown origin. V and J calls plus clone size are reproduced from that table; the DNA served to infer D and trimming. This sample comprises some 190,000 clones, around 80% of them detected only once. The ten largest clones take up under 2% of the sample.

A remark on this clone: There is no known antigen for this receptor. The record has no base qualities; no much larger clone is one base away.

The cohort comprised 666 healthy bone marrow donors. All cohort members were sampled while nominally healthy, although unrecorded immune exposures were likely present. The donor tested CMV seronegative and was one of the 352 seronegative cohort members. A peripheral blood sample was collected from each donor, and TCR beta sequencing was performed on peripheral blood mononuclear cells. The Qiagen DNeasy Blood Extraction Kit was used to extract genomic DNA from the blood cell samples. The sequence links TRBV10-3 to TRBJ1-1; 9 central nucleotides agree with TRBD1. The TCR was taken from a woman aged 25-40 years in good health and CMV-seronegative. The source material was PBMCs. The CDR3: CAISDLQGAFTEAFF. The nucleotide sequence is TGTGCCATCAGTGATTTACAGGGGGCGTTCACTGAAGCTTTCTTT.